Following are 25 T cell receptor beta chains from one sample sequenced in a study of CD8+CD57+ T cells in acquired aplastic anemia. Profiles of TCR beta VDJ and CDR3 were generated from a genomic DNA template. TCRdb re-called the reads through MiXCR, storing one row per CDR3 protein. The table includes some 240,000 distinct CDR3 sequences, 34% detected once. Input material: sorted CD4+, CD8+, or CD8+CD57+ T cells (not recorded which) from PBMCs. The receptors were sampled from a human donor in good health, serving as a control.

With respect to this clonotype: This may come from a read error, since a much larger clone is one base off. The rearrangement links TRBV7-9 to TRBJ2-1, with 9 nucleotides matching TRBD1. Germline V gene sequence: CDR1 SEHNR, CDR2 FQNEAQ (reference sequence). The CDR3 totals 13 residues. The V and J ends lost 8 bases and 8 bases, in that order; junction bases with no gene match: 7. The DNA for the CDR3 is TGTGCCAGCGGGGGACAGGGTTACGATGAGCAGTTCTTC. Translation: CASGGQGYDEQFF.

The chain carries TRBV18 and TRBJ2-5; D is ambiguous. The CDR3 is 13 residues long. Trimming cost V 2 bases and J 4 bases, with 8 bases left between them. CDR1 is KGHSH, CDR2 LQKENI, per germline. DNA for the CDR3: TGTGCCAGCTCACCAGCGGTTGGAGAGACCCAGTACTTC. Its translation is CASSPAVGETQYF.

This clonotype was seen more than once but under ten times. The chain has TRBV2 and TRBJ1-6; maybe TRBD1 (5 bases). V was shortened by 6 bases and J by 5 bases, with 11 bases between the two germline ends. Looked up from germline, CDR1 is SNHLY and CDR2 is FYNNEI. The CDR3 is 14 residues long. The CDR3 region is CASSLTANNSPLHF. The CDR3 DNA is TGTGCCAGCAGCCTGACAGCAAATAATTCACCCCTCCACTTT.

The chain joins TRBV5-1 to TRBJ1-3; no clear D. The CDR3 is made up of 13 amino acids. The ends were cut back, 5 bases at V and 0 bases at J, with 6 bases in the middle. Germline-derived CDR1 and CDR2 are SGHRS and YFSETQ. The CDR3 reads CASRQPSGNTIYF. Here the CDR3 DNA reads TGCGCCAGCAGACAGCCCTCTGGAAACACCATATATTTT.

As to this clonotype: This may be a read error: a much more frequent sequence differs by one nucleotide. V and J are TRBV13 and TRBJ2-5; 9 bases match TRBD1. Germline CDR1 and CDR2: PRHDT and FYEKMQ (reference sequence). This CDR3 has 17 amino acids. CDR3 in amino acids: CASSVGQGSSAQGTQYF. CDR3 bases: TGTGCCAGCAGCGTAGGACAGGGGAGTTCCGCCCAAGGGACCCAGTACTTC.

This clonotype was found a few times. This chain uses TRBV14 with TRBJ2-1; no clear D. This CDR3 has 16 residues. CDR1 and CDR2 from the germline V gene are SGHDN and FVKESK. Trimming pared 2 bases from V and 3 bases from J, leaving 14 bases between. DNA of the CDR3: TGTGCCAGCAGCCAAACTCCCCCGAATTACTACAATGAGCAGTTCTTC. Translating gives CASSQTPPNYYNEQFF.

This clonotype appeared many times. The chain joins TRBV4-2 to TRBJ2-3; D is unclear. V lost 0 bases, J lost 0 bases, and 7 bases lay in between. Germline V gives CDR1 LGHNA, CDR2 YNFKEQ. The CDR3 extends over 15 amino acids. The CDR3 DNA follows: TGTGCCAGCAGCCAAGAGCGGTCTAGCACAGATACGCAGTATTTT. It translates to CASSQERSSTDTQYF.

The CDR3 nucleotides are TGTGCCAGCAGTAAAGAACCTGTTCAGCCCCAGCATTTT. It is translated as CASSKEPVQPQHF. The chain has TRBV6-1 and TRBJ1-5; D remains unclear. V dropped 5 bases and J dropped 6 bases, with 11 bases sitting between them. CDR1 MNHNS and CDR2 SASEGT come from the germline V gene. This CDR3 is 13 amino acids long.

To note about this clonotype: A junction end diverges from the germline sequence, so it may reflect a read error. The chain is built from TRBV25-1 and TRBJ1-1; D gene unclear. CDR3 length equals 14 residues. Germline lookup yields CDR1 MGHDK and CDR2 SYGVNS. CDR3 nucleotides: TGTGCCTGCAGCGCCGTCCCGGGAGGCACTGAAGCTTTCTTT. Amino acids: CACSAVPGGTEAFF. The full variable domain, its missing parts supplied by reference TRBV25-1 and TRBJ1-1, is EADIYQTPRYLVIGTGKKITLECSQTMGHDKMYWYQQDPGMELHLIHYSYGVNSTEKGDLSSESTVSRIRTEHFPLTLESARPSHTSQYLCACSAVPGGTEAFFGQGTRLTVV.

This clonotype was seen only a few times. The chain employs TRBV5-5 and TRBJ2-3; unclear D gene. The CDR3 is made up of 15 amino acids. Germline-derived CDR1 and CDR2 are SGHKS and YYEKEE (reference sequence). V was clipped by 3 bases and J by 3 bases, with 14 bases between them. This CDR3 is CASSSQAPGTDTQYF. The CDR3 bases are TGTGCCAGCAGCTCCCAAGCTCCCGGGACAGATACGCAGTATTTT.

Only a few counts were recorded for this clonotype. The CDR3, as DNA: TGTGCCTGGGGGCGAGGGGGGAACTACGAGCAGTACTTC. Translating gives CAWGRGGNYEQYF. This chain uses TRBV30 with TRBJ2-7; D is possibly TRBD1 or TRBD2 (6 bases each). Germline-derived CDR1 and CDR2 are GTSNPN and SVGIG (reference sequence). This CDR3 contains 13 residues. V lost 5 bases to trimming and J lost 3 bases, with 14 bases between them.

The V gene is TRBV29-1, the J gene TRBJ2-6, with no clear D. Trimming cost V 5 bases and J 3 bases, with 8 bases left between them. The CDR3 is made up of 13 amino acids. The germline CDR1 and CDR2 sequences are SQVTM and ANQGSEA. The CDR3 here is CSVRWDGANVLTF. The CDR3 nucleotides are TGCAGCGTTCGATGGGATGGGGCCAACGTCCTGACTTTC.

CDR3 residues: CASRRTGEGYEQYF. The CDR3 nucleotides are TGTGCCAGCAGACGGACAGGGGAGGGCTACGAGCAGTACTTC. The chain uses TRBV6-1 and TRBJ2-7, with TRBD1 matching 9 bases. Germline V CDR1 and CDR2: MNHNS, SASEGT. The CDR3 covers 14 residues. After removal of 6 bases from V and 3 bases from J, the junction contained 6 bases not matched to a gene.

The chain has TRBV25-1 and TRBJ1-4; 7 bases map to TRBD1. The CDR3 length is 16 residues. J lost 5 bases, V lost 1 base, and 7 bases had no gene match. Germline V gene lookup returns CDR1 MGHDK and CDR2 SYGVNS. The CDR3 loop is CASSEFRGTDNEKLFF. The CDR3 nucleotides are TGTGCCAGCAGTGAATTCAGGGGGACGGACAATGAAAAACTGTTTTTT.

This clonotype appeared a few times. Here the CDR3 DNA reads TGTGCCAGCTCACGATCCGTCGGGACTAGCGGGGACGAGCAGTACTTC. Its protein product is CASSRSVGTSGDEQYF. The chain has TRBV6-5 and TRBJ2-7; 13 positions agree with TRBD2. This CDR3 has 16 residues. Germline assignment: CDR1 MNHEY and CDR2 SVGAGI. The ends lost 8 bases at V and 5 bases at J; junction bases unmatched: 12.

J is TRBJ2-5 and V is TRBV7-2; a weak D match, TRBD2 (6 bases). The CDR3 is 14 amino acids. Trimming cost V 3 bases and J 1 base, with 9 bases left between them. Per the germline V gene, CDR1 is SGHTA and CDR2 is FQGNSA. The CDR3 sequence: CASSFRAGQETQYF. The CDR3 region has the DNA TGTGCCAGCAGCTTCAGAGCGGGCCAAGAGACCCAGTACTTC.

Only a few counts were recorded for this clonotype. The CDR3 region is CASSQAWDSPGTDTQYF. DNA of the CDR3: TGTGCCAGCAGCCAAGCTTGGGACTCCCCCGGCACAGATACGCAGTATTTT. The rearrangement links TRBV3-1 to TRBJ2-3; TRBD2 might be the D (6 bases). The CDR3 extends over 17 amino acids. Germline V CDR1 and CDR2: LGHDT, YNNKEL (reference sequence). The ends were cut back, 1 base at V and 1 base at J, with 15 bases in the middle.

The chain is built from TRBV11-2 and TRBJ1-3; unclear D gene. The V and J ends lost 5 bases and 8 bases respectively, with 16 bases between them. Germline CDR1 is SGHAT and CDR2 is FQNNGV. The CDR3 sequence is 14 residues long. The CDR3 sequence: CASSQDIPGDTIYF. For the CDR3, the DNA is TGTGCCAGCAGCCAAGATATCCCCGGGGACACCATATATTTT.

Concerning this clonotype itself: Mismatch with germline at one junction end may stem from a read error. The chain has TRBV7-3 and TRBJ1-2, with 7 bases matching TRBD1. Germline V lookup: CDR1 SGHTA, CDR2 FQGTGA. The CDR3 totals 14 residues. DNA for the CDR3: TGTGCCAGCAGCCCCCTGACAGGGAAACGTGGCTACATCTTC. It codes for CASSPLTGKRGYIF.

This clonotype was counted ten times or more. The chain has TRBV7-2 and TRBJ2-1; maybe TRBD2 (6 bases). Germline V gives CDR1 SGHTA, CDR2 FQGNSA. CDR3 size: 13 residues. Trimming pared 9 bases from V and 5 bases from J, leaving 14 bases between. CDR3 bases: TGTGCCAGTGCGGGGCCCCACAACAATGAGCAGTTCTTC. The encoded protein is CASAGPHNNEQFF.

The chain joins TRBV2 to TRBJ2-1, with a tentative D call TRBD1 (6 bases). Between the trimmed V and J ends, which lost 6 bases and 8 bases, there was a span of 20 bases. Germline assignment: CDR1 SNHLY and CDR2 FYNNEI. This CDR3 comprises 15 residues. Here the CDR3 DNA reads TGTGCCAGCAGGAACCGGGACAAGGACTTGTATGAGCAGTTCTTC. Translating gives CASRNRDKDLYEQFF.

The rearrangement links TRBV9 to TRBJ1-2; D unclear. Trimming shortened V by 3 bases and J by 7 bases, and 10 bases separated the two germline ends. Germline CDR1 reads SGDLS; CDR2 reads YYNGEE. There are 12 residues in the CDR3. CDR3 sequence: CASSGGTRGYTF. The CDR3 region has the DNA TGTGCCAGCAGCGGAGGCACACGTGGCTACACCTTC.

To note about this clonotype: This could be a read error, since a much larger clone is one nucleotide away. V usage is TRBV20-1 and J usage is TRBJ1-2; the match to TRBD1 covers 11 bases. The V gene end was trimmed by 0 bases and the J gene end by 7 bases; junction bases not matched to a gene: 10. The CDR3 is 16 residues long. The germline V gene has CDR1 DFQATT and CDR2 SNEGSKA (reference sequence). In DNA form, the CDR3 reads TGCAGTGCTAGAGATCCACCGGGACAGGGGGATTCTGGCTACACCTTC. This codes for CSARDPPGQGDSGYTF.

This clonotype was recorded at least ten times. V usage is TRBV11-2 and J usage is TRBJ2-3; 10 nucleotides agree with TRBD2. This CDR3 region has 18 residues. The V gene end was trimmed by 3 bases and the J gene end by 0 bases; junction bases not matched to a gene: 9. Germline loops: CDR1 SGHAT, CDR2 FQNNGV. CDR3 protein: CASSFFGLAVTSTDTQYF. The CDR3 DNA sequence: TGTGCCAGCAGCTTTTTCGGACTAGCGGTAACTAGCACAGATACGCAGTATTTT.

This clonotype has only a few counts. The genes are TRBV11-1 and TRBJ2-5; possibly TRBD1 for D (6 bases). V lost 3 bases and J 1 base, leaving 9 bases between the germline ends. Germline loops: CDR1 SGHAT, CDR2 FQDESV (reference sequence). This CDR3 comprises 14 residues. The CDR3 nucleotides are TGTGCCAGCAGCTTGGACAGCTTCCAAGAGACCCAGTACTTC. This encodes CASSLDSFQETQYF.